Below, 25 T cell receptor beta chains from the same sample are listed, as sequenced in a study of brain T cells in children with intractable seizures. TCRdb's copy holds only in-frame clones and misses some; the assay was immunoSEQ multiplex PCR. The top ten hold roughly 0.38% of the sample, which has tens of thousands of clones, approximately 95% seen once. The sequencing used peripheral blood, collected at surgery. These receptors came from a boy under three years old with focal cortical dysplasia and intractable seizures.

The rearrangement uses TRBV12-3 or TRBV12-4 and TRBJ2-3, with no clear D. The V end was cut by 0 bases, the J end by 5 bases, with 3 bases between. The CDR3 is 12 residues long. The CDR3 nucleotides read TGTGCCAGCAGTTTAGCGCTAGATACGCAGTATTTT. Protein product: CASSLALDTQYF.

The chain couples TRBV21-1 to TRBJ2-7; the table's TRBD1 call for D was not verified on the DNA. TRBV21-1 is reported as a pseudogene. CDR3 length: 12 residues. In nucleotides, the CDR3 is TGTGCCAGCTCCAGGGGGGAAGGAGAGCAGTACTTC. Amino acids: CASSRGEGEQYF.

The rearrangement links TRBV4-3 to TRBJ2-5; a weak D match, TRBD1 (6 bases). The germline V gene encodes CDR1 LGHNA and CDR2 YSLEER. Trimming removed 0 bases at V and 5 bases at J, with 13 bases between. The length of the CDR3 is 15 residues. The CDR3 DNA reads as TGCGCCAGCAGCCAAGACGCAGGGGAGTGCGAGACCCAGTACTTC. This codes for CASSQDAGECETQYF.

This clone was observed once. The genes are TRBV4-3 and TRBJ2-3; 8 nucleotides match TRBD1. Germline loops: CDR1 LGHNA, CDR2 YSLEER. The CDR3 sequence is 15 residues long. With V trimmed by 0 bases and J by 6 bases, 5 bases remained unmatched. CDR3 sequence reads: CASSQDPGGGDTQYF. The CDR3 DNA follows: TGCGCCAGCAGCCAAGATCCAGGGGGCGGTGATACGCAGTATTTT.

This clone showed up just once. The CDR3 DNA reads TGCAGCGTCAGGGTGGGGGGCTACGAGCAGTACTTC. It encodes CSVRVGGYEQYF. V is TRBV29-1 and J is TRBJ2-7; D possibly corresponds to TRBD2 (6 bases). The CDR3 consists of 12 residues. V was trimmed by 6 bases and J by 3 bases, leaving 12 bases between them. Germline V gene lookup returns CDR1 SQVTM and CDR2 ANQGSEA.

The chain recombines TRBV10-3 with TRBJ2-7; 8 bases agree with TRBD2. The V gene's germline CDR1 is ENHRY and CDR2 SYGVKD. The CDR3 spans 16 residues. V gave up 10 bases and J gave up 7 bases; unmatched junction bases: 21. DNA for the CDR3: TGTGCCACCTCCTATCAGGGGACTAGTGCGGTAAGAGAGCAGTACTTC. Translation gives CATSYQGTSAVREQYF.

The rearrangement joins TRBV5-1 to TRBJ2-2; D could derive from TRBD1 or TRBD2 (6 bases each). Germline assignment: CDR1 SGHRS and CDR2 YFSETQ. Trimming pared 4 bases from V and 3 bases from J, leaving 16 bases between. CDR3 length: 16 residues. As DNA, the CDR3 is TGCGCCAGCAGCGGGGTAGGGGGGCTTCACACCGGGGAGCTGTTTTTT. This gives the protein CASSGVGGLHTGELFF.

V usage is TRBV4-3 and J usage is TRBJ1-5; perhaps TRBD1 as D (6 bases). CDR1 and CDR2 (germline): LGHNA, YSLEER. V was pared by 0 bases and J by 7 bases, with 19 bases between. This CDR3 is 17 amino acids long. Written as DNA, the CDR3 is TGCGCCAGCAGCCAAGAGCTCAGGGGCTGGGTAGGACAGCCCCAGCATTTT. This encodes CASSQELRGWVGQPQHF.

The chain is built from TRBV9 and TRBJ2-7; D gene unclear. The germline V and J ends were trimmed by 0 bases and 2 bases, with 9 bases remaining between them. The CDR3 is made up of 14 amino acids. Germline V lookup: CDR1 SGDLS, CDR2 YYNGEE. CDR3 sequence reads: CASSVGGDTYEQYF. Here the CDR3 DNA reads TGTGCCAGCAGCGTAGGAGGAGACACCTACGAGCAGTACTTC.

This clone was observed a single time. The CDR3 region is CSVEEGGRGYGYTF. CDR3 DNA sequence: TGCAGCGTTGAAGAAGGGGGCAGGGGGTACGGCTACACCTTC. The chain employs TRBV29-1 and TRBJ1-2, with 7 bases lining up with TRBD1. The CDR3 extends over 14 amino acids. V gave up 0 bases and J gave up 8 bases; unmatched junction bases: 9. Germline V gene sequence: CDR1 SQVTM, CDR2 ANQGSEA.

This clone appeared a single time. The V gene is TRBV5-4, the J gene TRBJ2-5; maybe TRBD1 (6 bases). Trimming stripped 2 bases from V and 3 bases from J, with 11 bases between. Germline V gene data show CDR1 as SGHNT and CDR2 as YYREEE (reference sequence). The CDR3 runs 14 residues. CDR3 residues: CASSLTNREETQYF. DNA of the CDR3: TGTGCCAGCAGCTTAACCAACAGGGAAGAGACCCAGTACTTC.

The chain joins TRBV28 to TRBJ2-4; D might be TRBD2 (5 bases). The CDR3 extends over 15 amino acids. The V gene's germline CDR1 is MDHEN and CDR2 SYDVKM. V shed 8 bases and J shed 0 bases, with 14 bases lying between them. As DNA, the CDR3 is TGTGCCAGCTTTTCCTCTCGGGGAGCCAAAAACATTCAGTACTTC. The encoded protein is CASFSSRGAKNIQYF.

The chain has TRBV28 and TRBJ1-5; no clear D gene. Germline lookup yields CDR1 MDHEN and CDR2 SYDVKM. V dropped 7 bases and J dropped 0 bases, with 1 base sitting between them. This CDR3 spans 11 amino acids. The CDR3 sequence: CASTSNQPQHF. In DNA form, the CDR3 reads TGTGCCAGCACTAGCAATCAGCCCCAGCATTTT.

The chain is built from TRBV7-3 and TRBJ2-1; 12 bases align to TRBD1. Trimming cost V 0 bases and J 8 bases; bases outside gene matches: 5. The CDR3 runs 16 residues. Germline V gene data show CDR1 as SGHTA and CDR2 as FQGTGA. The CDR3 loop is CASSLTGQGAVDEQFF. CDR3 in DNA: TGTGCCAGCAGCTTAACGGGACAGGGGGCGGTCGATGAGCAGTTCTTC.

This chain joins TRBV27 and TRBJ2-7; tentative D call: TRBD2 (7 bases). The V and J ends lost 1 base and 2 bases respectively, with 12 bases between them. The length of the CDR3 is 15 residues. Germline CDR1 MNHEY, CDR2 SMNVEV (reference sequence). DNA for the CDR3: TGTGCCAGCAGTTTATTTCAGGGGAGGGCCTACGAGCAGTACTTC. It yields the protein CASSLFQGRAYEQYF.

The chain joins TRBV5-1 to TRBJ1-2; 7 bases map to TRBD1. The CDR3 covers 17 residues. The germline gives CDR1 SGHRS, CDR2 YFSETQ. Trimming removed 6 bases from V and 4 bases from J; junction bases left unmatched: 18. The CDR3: CASNFGLTGPLSYGYTF. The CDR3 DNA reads TGCGCCAGCAACTTCGGATTGACAGGGCCTCTTAGCTATGGCTACACCTTC.

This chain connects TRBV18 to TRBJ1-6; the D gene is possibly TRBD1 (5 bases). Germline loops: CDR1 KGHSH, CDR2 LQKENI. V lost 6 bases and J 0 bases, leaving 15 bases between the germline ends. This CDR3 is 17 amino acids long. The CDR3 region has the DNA TGTGCCAGCTCCCGAATGGGGCCCAGCTCCTATAATTCACCCCTCCACTTT. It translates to CASSRMGPSSYNSPLHF.

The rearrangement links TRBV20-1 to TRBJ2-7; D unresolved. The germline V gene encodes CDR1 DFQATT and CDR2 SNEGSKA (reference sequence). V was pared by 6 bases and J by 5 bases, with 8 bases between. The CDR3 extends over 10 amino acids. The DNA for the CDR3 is TGCAGTGCCCAGTGGCACGAGCAGTACTTC. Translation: CSAQWHEQYF.

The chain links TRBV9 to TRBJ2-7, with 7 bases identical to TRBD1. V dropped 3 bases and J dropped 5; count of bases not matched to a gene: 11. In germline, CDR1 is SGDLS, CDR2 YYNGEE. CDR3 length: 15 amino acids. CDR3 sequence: CASSGDTSTGHEQYF. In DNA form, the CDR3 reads TGTGCCAGCAGCGGCGATACGTCGACAGGGCACGAGCAGTACTTC. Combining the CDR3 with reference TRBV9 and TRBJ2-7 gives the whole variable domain DSGVTQTPKHLITATGQRVTLRCSPRSGDLSVYWYQQSLDQGLQFLIQYYNGEERAKGNILERFSAQQFPDLHSELNLSSLELGDSALYFCASSGDTSTGHEQYFGPGTRLTVT.

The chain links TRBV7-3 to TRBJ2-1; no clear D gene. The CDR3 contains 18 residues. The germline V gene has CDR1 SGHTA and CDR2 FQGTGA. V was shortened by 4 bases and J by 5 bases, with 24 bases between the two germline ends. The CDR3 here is CASSCQAPLDVANNEQFF. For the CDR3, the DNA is TGTGCCAGCAGCTGTCAGGCCCCGTTGGACGTGGCGAACAATGAGCAGTTCTTC.

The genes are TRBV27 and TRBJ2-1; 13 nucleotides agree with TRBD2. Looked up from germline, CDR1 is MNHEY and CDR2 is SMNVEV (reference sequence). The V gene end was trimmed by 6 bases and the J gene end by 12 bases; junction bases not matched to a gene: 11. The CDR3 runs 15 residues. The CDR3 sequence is CASSLGLAGDPWQFF. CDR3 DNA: TGTGCCAGCAGCCTCGGACTAGCGGGAGACCCGTGGCAGTTCTTC.

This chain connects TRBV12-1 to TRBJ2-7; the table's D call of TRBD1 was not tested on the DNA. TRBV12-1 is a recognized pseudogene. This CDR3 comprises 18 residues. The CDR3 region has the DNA TGTGCCAGCAGCTTTTCCGACAGGGGGCCAAAGAGGGGATACGAGCAGTACTTC. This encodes CASSFSDRGPKRGYEQYF.

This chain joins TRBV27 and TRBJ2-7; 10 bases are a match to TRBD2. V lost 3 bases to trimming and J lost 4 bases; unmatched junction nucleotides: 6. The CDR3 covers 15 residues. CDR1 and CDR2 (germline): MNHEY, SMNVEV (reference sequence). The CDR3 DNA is TGTGCCAGCAGTTTCTTAGCGGGGGGCGAATACGAGCAGTACTTC. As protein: CASSFLAGGEYEQYF.

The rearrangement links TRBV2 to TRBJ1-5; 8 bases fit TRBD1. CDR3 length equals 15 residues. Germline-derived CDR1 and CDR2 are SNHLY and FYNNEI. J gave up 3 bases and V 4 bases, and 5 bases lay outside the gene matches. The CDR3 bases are TGTGCCAGCAGTGTTGGACAGGGAAACAATCAGCCCCAGCATTTT. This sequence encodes CASSVGQGNNQPQHF. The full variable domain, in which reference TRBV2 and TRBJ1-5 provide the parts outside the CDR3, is EPEVTQTPSHQVTQMGQEVILRCVPISNHLYFYWYRQILGQKVEFLVSFYNNEISEKSEIFDDQFSVERPDGSNFTLKIRSTKLEDSAMYFCASSVGQGNNQPQHFGDGTRLSIL.

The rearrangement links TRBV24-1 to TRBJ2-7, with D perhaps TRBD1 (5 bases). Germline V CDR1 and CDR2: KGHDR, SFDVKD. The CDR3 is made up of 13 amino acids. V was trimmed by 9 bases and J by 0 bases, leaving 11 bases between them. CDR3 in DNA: TGTGCCACCCGACAGCAACCCTCCTACGAGCAGTACTTC. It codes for CATRQQPSYEQYF.